The subject of this entry is one TCR beta chain. This entry comes from a study of CD8 T cells in Susac syndrome. An amount of RNA that ranged from roughly 0.45 to 1 ug was reverse transcribed with random hexamers. Via MiXCR, TCRdb re-called the immunoSEQ multiplex PCR reads, giving one row per CDR3 protein. The data show around 59,000 distinct CDR3 sequences, around nine tenths seen once. The germline CDR1 and CDR2 sequences are SNHLY and FYNNEI. The CDR3 totals 14 residues. Deletions cut 3 bases from V and 5 bases from J, with 14 bases between. The TCR sequence derives from a human donor in good health. The chain uses TRBV2 and TRBJ2-7, with D perhaps TRBD1 (6 bases). Material: CD8+ T cells from PBMCs. The CDR3 here is CASSEFRGSDEQYF. CDR3 sequence (DNA): TGTGCCAGCAGTGAGTTCAGGGGAAGTGACGAGCAGTACTTC.